Each of the 28 T cell receptor beta chains below was sequenced from the same sample in a study of chemoradiotherapy in HPV16-positive cancers. Produced via immunoSEQ multiplex PCR; TCRdb's table is partial and in-frame only. The sample yields about 5,300 clones, 86% seen once. This material consisted of tumor tissue, taken from a patient who underwent chemoradiotherapy. All receptors come from a human donor with HPV-associated anogenital cancer.

The rearrangement joins TRBV19 to TRBJ2-7; possibly TRBD1 or TRBD2 for D (5 bases each). Germline V gene lookup returns CDR1 LNHDA and CDR2 SQIVND (reference sequence). There are 15 residues in the CDR3. The ends were cut back, 3 bases at V and 2 bases at J, with 14 bases in the middle. The CDR3: CASSIGGPRAYEQYF. CDR3 sequence (DNA): TGTGCCAGTAGTATTGGGGGACCCAGGGCCTACGAGCAGTACTTC.

This clone has more than one count but fewer than ten. V is TRBV19 and J is TRBJ2-3; D not resolved. V was trimmed by 3 bases and J by 1 base, leaving 5 bases between them. CDR1 and CDR2 from the germline V gene are LNHDA and SQIVND (reference sequence). CDR3 length equals 13 residues. The CDR3 loop reads CASSIWGTDTQYF. In nucleotides, the CDR3 is TGTGCCAGTAGTATCTGGGGCACAGATACGCAGTATTTT. Looking up the rest from reference TRBV19 and TRBJ2-3 gives the full variable domain: DGGITQSPKYLFRKEGQNVTLSCEQNLNHDAMYWYRQDPGQGLRLIYYSQIVNDFQKGDIAEGYSVSREKKESFPLTVTSAQKNPTAFYLCASSIWGTDTQYFGPGTRLTVL.

The chain carries TRBV7-2 and TRBJ2-1; 7 positions agree with TRBD2. Germline lookup yields CDR1 SGHTA and CDR2 FQGNSA. The CDR3 runs to 14 residues. Trimming removed 5 bases from V and 7 bases from J; junction bases left unmatched: 8. This CDR3 reads CASSRGLEGNEQFF. CDR3 sequence (DNA): TGTGCCAGCAGCCGAGGACTAGAGGGTAATGAGCAGTTCTTC.

Of note for this clone: A junction boundary mismatches the germline segment, possibly from a read error. This specimen includes other DNA sequences encoding the same CDR3. The rearrangement uses TRBV2 and TRBJ1-5; the D gene is possibly TRBD1 (6 bases). CDR1 SNHLY and CDR2 FYNNEI come from the germline V gene. CDR3 length: 15 amino acids. The CDR3 DNA is TGTGCCAGCAGCGAAGCGCGGGGGGCTGGGCAGCCCCAGCATTTT. Amino acids: CASSEARGAGQPQHF.

The chain combines TRBV6-1 with TRBJ1-2, with no clear D. The V and J ends lost 9 bases and 4 bases respectively, with 12 bases between them. From germline, CDR1 is MNHNS and CDR2 SASEGT. The CDR3 spans 12 residues. The CDR3 nucleotides read TGTGCCAGTGTGGGGAACAGCTATGGCTACACCTTC. As protein: CASVGNSYGYTF.

V is TRBV6-4 and J is TRBJ2-3; 12 bases match TRBD2. CDR3 length equals 15 residues. After removal of 6 bases from V and 4 bases from J, the junction contained 5 bases not matched to a gene. Looked up from germline, CDR1 is MRHNA and CDR2 is SNTAGT. The CDR3, as DNA: TGTGCCAGCAGCCCCCTAGCGGGAGGGCCAGATACGCAGTATTTT. Amino acids: CASSPLAGGPDTQYF.

The chain is built from TRBV28 and TRBJ1-1; 7 bases match TRBD1. This CDR3 spans 13 amino acids. The germline CDR1 and CDR2 sequences are MDHEN and SYDVKM. The V segment lost 3 bases and the J segment 7 bases; nucleotides outside the gene matches: 5. The CDR3 loop is CASSFRGGIEAFF. The DNA for the CDR3 is TGTGCCAGCAGTTTCAGGGGGGGAATTGAAGCTTTCTTT.

This chain connects TRBV7-6 to TRBJ1-4; no reliable D call. The CDR3 consists of 15 residues. The germline V and J ends were trimmed by 1 base and 3 bases, with 9 bases remaining between them. CDR1 is SGHVS, CDR2 FNYEAQ, per germline. The CDR3 loop is CASSLEAGSNEKLFF. The CDR3 DNA follows: TGTGCCAGCAGCTTAGAAGCGGGTTCTAATGAAAAACTGTTTTTT.

This clone was counted only a few times. The CDR3 protein is CASSLEPIGGNEKLFF. CDR3 in DNA: TGCGCCAGCAGCTTGGAGCCGATCGGTGGTAATGAAAAACTGTTTTTT. The V call is TRBV5-1, the J call TRBJ1-4, with D uncertain. The CDR3 contains 16 residues. CDR1 is SGHRS and CDR2 is YFSETQ in the germline V gene. Trimming removed 0 bases from V and 4 bases from J, with 13 bases in between. Full variable domain (outside the CDR3, taken from reference TRBV5-1 and TRBJ1-4): KAGVTQTPRYLIKTRGQQVTLSCSPISGHRSVSWYQQTPGQGLQFLFEYFSETQRNKGNFPGRFSGRQFSNSRSEMNVSTLELGDSALYLCASSLEPIGGNEKLFFGSGTQLSVL.

This clone was seen only once. V gene TRBV27 combines with J gene TRBJ1-2, with TRBD1 identical over 8 bases. This CDR3 region has 15 residues. CDR1 is MNHEY, CDR2 SMNVEV, per germline (reference sequence). Trimming took 5 bases from V and 7 from J; bases not matched to a gene: 12. The CDR3 here is CASSTRAGGGSGYTF. The CDR3 DNA follows: TGTGCCAGCAGTACCCGGGCAGGGGGCGGTTCTGGCTACACCTTC.

This chain links TRBV5-4 with TRBJ1-2; 9 bases are a match to TRBD1. Germline assignment: CDR1 SGHNT and CDR2 YYREEE (reference sequence). V was pared by 4 bases and J by 6 bases, with 7 bases of the junction left unmatched. The CDR3 spans 14 residues. DNA for the CDR3: TGTGCCAGCAGCAAACCGGGACAGGGTAATGGCTACACCTTC. This translates into CASSKPGQGNGYTF.

This chain links TRBV10-3 with TRBJ1-5; a possible D gene is TRBD1 (6 bases). Germline V CDR1 and CDR2: ENHRY, SYGVKD. The CDR3 has 15 residues. Between the trimmed V and J ends, which lost 5 bases and 6 bases, there was a span of 17 bases. The CDR3 bases are TGTGCCATCAGTCCCGGGACACCACGAGGTCAGCCCCAGCATTTT. Translated: CAISPGTPRGQPQHF.

The chain has TRBV5-1 and TRBJ2-1, with D perhaps TRBD2 (6 bases). Trimming removed 0 bases from V and 7 bases from J, with 14 bases in between. The CDR3 is 15 amino acids. Germline V gene data show CDR1 as SGHRS and CDR2 as YFSETQ. CDR3 in amino acids: CASSLAAGSGNEQFF. The CDR3 region has the DNA TGCGCCAGCAGCTTGGCGGCGGGGTCTGGGAATGAGCAGTTCTTC.

This rearrangement joins TRBV28 to TRBJ2-2; D may be TRBD1 (6 bases). The CDR3 loop spans 16 amino acids. The germline V and J ends were trimmed by 6 bases and 2 bases, with 16 bases remaining between them. Germline V lookup: CDR1 MDHEN, CDR2 SYDVKM. This CDR3 reads CASRYRDRSNTGELFF. DNA of the CDR3: TGTGCCAGCAGATACAGGGACCGTTCTAACACCGGGGAGCTGTTTTTT. The whole variable domain, filled in from reference TRBV28 and TRBJ2-2, reads DVKVTQSSRYLVKRTGEKVFLECVQDMDHENMFWYRQDPGLGLRLIYFSYDVKMKEKGDIPEGYSVSREKKERFSLILESASTNQTSMYLCASRYRDRSNTGELFFGEGSRLTVL.

The CDR3 loop reads CAISGANVLTF. Written as DNA, the CDR3 is TGTGCCATTTCTGGGGCCAACGTCCTGACTTTC. The chain employs TRBV28 and TRBJ2-6; D uncertain. Trimming took off 10 bases at V and 1 base at J, with 2 bases between the two ends. Germline V gives CDR1 MDHEN, CDR2 SYDVKM. This CDR3 is built from 11 residues. Complete variable domain (other parts from reference TRBV28 and TRBJ2-6): DVKVTQSSRYLVKRTGEKVFLECVQDMDHENMFWYRQDPGLGLRLIYFSYDVKMKEKGDIPEGYSVSREKKERFSLILESASTNQTSMYLCAISGANVLTFGAGSRLTVL.

The V and J genes are TRBV27 and TRBJ2-7; D remains unclear. The CDR3 sequence is 16 residues long. CDR1 is MNHEY, CDR2 SMNVEV, per germline (reference sequence). Trimming removed 0 bases at V and 3 bases at J, with 15 bases between. The CDR3 DNA reads TGTGCCAGCAGTTTATCGCCCCTCGGTCTAATCTACGAGCAGTACTTC. Translation gives CASSLSPLGLIYEQYF.

This clone was seen just once. The sample holds other DNA sequences that translate to the same CDR3. This chain connects TRBV28 to TRBJ1-1; D unresolved. The germline V gene has CDR1 MDHEN and CDR2 SYDVKM. Trimming removed 2 bases at V and 0 bases at J, with 4 bases between. The CDR3 length is 13 residues. The CDR3 sequence is CASSLKVNTEAFF. The CDR3 DNA sequence: TGTGCCAGCAGTTTAAAAGTGAACACTGAAGCTTTCTTT. Drawing the rest from reference TRBV28 and TRBJ1-1, the complete variable domain is DVKVTQSSRYLVKRTGEKVFLECVQDMDHENMFWYRQDPGLGLRLIYFSYDVKMKEKGDIPEGYSVSREKKERFSLILESASTNQTSMYLCASSLKVNTEAFFGQGTRLTVV.

A note on this clone: Other DNA sequences in this specimen translate into the identical CDR3. The chain links TRBV2 to TRBJ2-5; either TRBD1 or TRBD2 may fit D (5 bases each). There are 14 residues in the CDR3. Germline CDR1 is SNHLY and CDR2 is FYNNEI. The germline V and J ends were trimmed by 4 bases and 2 bases, with 11 bases remaining between them. The CDR3 is CASSGDQGQETQYF. In nucleotides, the CDR3 is TGTGCCAGCAGTGGGGACCAGGGTCAAGAGACCCAGTACTTC.

The chain is built from TRBV6-1 and TRBJ1-5; maybe TRBD1 (5 bases). V was pared by 7 bases and J by 5 bases, with 15 bases between. This CDR3 contains 14 residues. CDR1 and CDR2 from the germline V gene are MNHNS and SASEGT. In DNA, the CDR3 is TGTGCCAGCACGGCCAGGGCAAGAGATCAGCCCCAGCATTTT. Amino acid sequence: CASTARARDQPQHF.

The chain links TRBV6-5 to TRBJ2-3, with D unresolved. There are 15 residues in the CDR3. The V gene lost 2 bases and the J gene lost 0 bases, with 9 bases spanning the gap. Germline lookup yields CDR1 MNHEY and CDR2 SVGAGI. CDR3 protein: CASSYQSVSTDTQYF. In nucleotides, the CDR3 is TGTGCCAGCAGTTACCAGAGCGTCAGCACAGATACGCAGTATTTT.

The V call is TRBV4-3, the J call TRBJ1-2; D is ambiguous. This CDR3 has 16 amino acids. V lost 0 bases and J lost 1, with 12 bases in between. Germline V gene data show CDR1 as LGHNA and CDR2 as YSLEER. Here the CDR3 reads CASSQDRVTINYGYTF. DNA for the CDR3: TGCGCCAGCAGCCAAGATCGGGTGACAATTAACTATGGCTACACCTTC.

This chain connects TRBV27 to TRBJ2-1; 9 bases align to TRBD1. The CDR3 consists of 12 residues. Trimming removed 5 bases from V and 12 bases from J; junction bases left unmatched: 5. Germline assignment: CDR1 MNHEY and CDR2 SMNVEV (reference sequence). The CDR3 loop reads CASSTRDRAQFF. The CDR3 bases are TGTGCCAGCAGTACAAGGGACAGGGCGCAGTTCTTC.

J is TRBJ2-6 and V is TRBV5-1; 7 bases fit TRBD1. CDR3 length: 18 residues. The germline V gene has CDR1 SGHRS and CDR2 YFSETQ. Trimming removed 4 bases from V and 0 bases from J; junction bases left unmatched: 10. The CDR3 DNA sequence: TGCGCCAGCAGCCCGCCCCGGGACAGCCACTCTGGGGCCAACGTCCTGACTTTC. This gives the protein CASSPPRDSHSGANVLTF.

The genes are TRBV10-3 and TRBJ1-3; TRBD1 is a possible D gene (5 bases). The CDR3 contains 13 residues. The germline V and J ends were trimmed by 6 bases and 4 bases, with 10 bases remaining between them. Germline V gives CDR1 ENHRY, CDR2 SYGVKD. The CDR3 bases are TGTGCCATCAGCCGGGACGGGGGAAACACCATATATTTT. Encoded protein: CAISRDGGNTIYF.

The rearrangement links TRBV6-6 to TRBJ2-7; D is unclear. Trimming stripped 6 bases from V and 5 bases from J, with 11 bases between. This CDR3 is 12 amino acids long. The germline V gene has CDR1 MNHNY and CDR2 SVGAGI (reference sequence). This chain's CDR3 is CASRNPRNEQYF. The CDR3 DNA reads TGTGCCAGCAGGAACCCCAGAAACGAGCAGTACTTC.

This sequence joins TRBV10-3 and TRBJ2-2; TRBD2 aligns across 16 bases. CDR3 size: 16 residues. Trimming cost V 6 bases and J 6 bases; bases outside gene matches: 4. The germline V gene has CDR1 ENHRY and CDR2 SYGVKD. CDR3 sequence (DNA): TGTGCCATCAGCGCGGGACTAGCGGGGGGGCCCGGGGAGCTGTTTTTT. It yields the protein CAISAGLAGGPGELFF.

The chain is built from TRBV5-1 and TRBJ2-3; weak D call: TRBD1 (5 bases). This CDR3 contains 13 residues. The germline V and J ends were trimmed by 4 bases and 2 bases, with 8 bases remaining between them. The germline V gene encodes CDR1 SGHRS and CDR2 YFSETQ. This CDR3 is CASSRQYTDTQYF. The DNA of the CDR3 is TGCGCCAGCAGCCGACAGTACACAGATACGCAGTATTTT.

This sequence joins TRBV7-2 and TRBJ2-7; D is unresolved. Germline V gives CDR1 SGHTA, CDR2 FQGNSA. The CDR3 is made up of 13 amino acids. The germline V and J ends were trimmed by 0 bases and 2 bases, with 5 bases remaining between them. The CDR3 coding sequence is TGTGCCAGCAGCTTAGCCGCTACCTACGAGCAGTACTTC. Its protein is CASSLAATYEQYF.